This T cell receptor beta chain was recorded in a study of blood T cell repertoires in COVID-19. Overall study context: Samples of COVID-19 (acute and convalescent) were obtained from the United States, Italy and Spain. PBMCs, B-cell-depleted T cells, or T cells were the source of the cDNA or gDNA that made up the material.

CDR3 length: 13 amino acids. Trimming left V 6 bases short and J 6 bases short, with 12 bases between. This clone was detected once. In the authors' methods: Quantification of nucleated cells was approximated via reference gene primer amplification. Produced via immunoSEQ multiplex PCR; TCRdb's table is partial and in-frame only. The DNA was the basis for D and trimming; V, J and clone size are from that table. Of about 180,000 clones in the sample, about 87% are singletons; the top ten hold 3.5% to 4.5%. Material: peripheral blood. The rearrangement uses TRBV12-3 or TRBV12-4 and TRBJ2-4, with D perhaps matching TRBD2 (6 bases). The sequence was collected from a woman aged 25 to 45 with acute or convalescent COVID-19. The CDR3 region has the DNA TGTGCCAGCAGACAAGAACTAGCAAACATTCAGTACTTC. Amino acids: CASRQELANIQYF.